The 17 T cell receptor beta chains presented below share a single source sample, sequenced in a study of cytomegalovirus exposure and HLA in healthy donors. The PCR contained 60 Vbeta and 13 Jbeta primers. Profiling relied on immunoSEQ multiplex PCR, and the TCRdb table lists in-frame clones only, not all of them. Here the sample spans under 200,000 clones, roughly 78% being singletons. The sequencing input was PBMCs. These receptor sequences come from a middle-aged woman in good health and CMV-seronegative.

This chain uses TRBV9 with TRBJ1-1; 8 positions agree with TRBD1. Trimming cost V 4 bases and J 1 base; bases outside gene matches: 9. Germline V gives CDR1 SGDLS, CDR2 YYNGEE. The CDR3 totals 16 residues. Here the CDR3 reads CASSTQTGTGNTEAFF. In DNA, the CDR3 is TGTGCCAGCAGCACCCAGACCGGGACAGGGAACACTGAAGCTTTCTTT.

V is TRBV6-4 and J is TRBJ2-2; D remains unclear. V was pared by 1 base and J by 7 bases, with 4 bases between. Germline CDR1 is MRHNA and CDR2 is SNTAGT. The CDR3 contains 12 residues. The CDR3 region is CASSDYGGELFF. For the CDR3, the DNA is TGTGCCAGCAGTGACTACGGCGGGGAGCTGTTTTTT.

The chain combines TRBV5-1 with TRBJ1-1; 8 bases align to TRBD1. Trimming cost V 2 bases and J 0 bases; bases outside gene matches: 3. Germline V gene lookup returns CDR1 SGHRS and CDR2 YFSETQ. The CDR3 totals 15 residues. Here the CDR3 reads CASSLMTGVNTEAFF. CDR3 in DNA: TGCGCCAGCAGCTTAATGACAGGGGTGAACACTGAAGCTTTCTTT.

A single count supports this clone. The CDR3 sequence: CASSLGDSLNTEAFF. For the CDR3, the DNA is TGCGCCAGCAGCTTGGGAGACAGCCTGAACACTGAAGCTTTCTTT. The rearrangement uses TRBV5-1 and TRBJ1-1, with a possible D match to TRBD1 (5 bases). Germline V lookup: CDR1 SGHRS, CDR2 YFSETQ. The CDR3 totals 15 residues. Deletions cut 0 bases from V and 0 bases from J, with 9 bases between.

The chain has TRBV30 and TRBJ2-5; tentatively, D is TRBD2 (5 bases). Per the germline V gene, CDR1 is GTSNPN and CDR2 is SVGIG (reference sequence). The CDR3 contains 12 residues. V was cut by 1 base and J by 5 bases, with 8 bases left in between. Written as DNA, the CDR3 is TGTGCCTGGAGTGCGGGAAAGGAGACCCAGTACTTC. It specifies CAWSAGKETQYF.

This chain links TRBV27 with TRBJ2-1, with a tentative D call TRBD2 (5 bases). CDR3 length: 14 amino acids. CDR1 is MNHEY, CDR2 SMNVEV, per germline (reference sequence). V was trimmed by 1 base and J by 9 bases, leaving 13 bases between them. CDR3: CASSLLVIGSEQFF. CDR3 bases: TGTGCCAGCAGTTTATTAGTAATAGGGAGTGAGCAGTTCTTC.

This clone was seen a single time. The rearrangement uses TRBV25-1 and TRBJ2-2, with 9 bases that match TRBD2. The germline V gene has CDR1 MGHDK and CDR2 SYGVNS. The CDR3 is 16 amino acids. V lost 4 bases, J lost 2 bases, and 5 bases stayed unmatched. CDR3 loop: CASSALTSGNTGELFF. The DNA of the CDR3 is TGTGCCAGCAGTGCCCTGACTAGCGGCAACACCGGGGAGCTGTTTTTT.

The genes are TRBV5-1 and TRBJ1-1; 7 bases match TRBD1. Losses at the gene ends were 1 base for V and 6 bases for J; bases not matched to a gene: 3. Germline CDR1 is SGHRS and CDR2 is YFSETQ. This CDR3 has 13 amino acids. CDR3 in amino acids: CASSLTGAPEAFF. In DNA, the CDR3 is TGCGCCAGCAGCTTGACAGGGGCCCCTGAAGCTTTCTTT.

J is TRBJ2-3 and V is TRBV2, with 14 bases aligning to TRBD2. There are 16 residues in the CDR3. CDR1 and CDR2 (germline): SNHLY, FYNNEI. The trim removed 6 bases at V and 6 bases at J, leaving 8 bases unmatched. CDR3 in DNA: TGTGCCAGCAGAGACGGGACTAGCGGGGGCGGGGATACGCAGTATTTT. This encodes CASRDGTSGGGDTQYF.

This chain joins TRBV4-1 and TRBJ2-7, with D hard to call. V was shortened by 4 bases and J by 7 bases, with 11 bases between the two germline ends. From germline, CDR1 is MGHRA and CDR2 YSYEKL. CDR3 length: 12 residues. The CDR3 here is CASSPNVREQYF. As DNA, the CDR3 is TGCGCCAGCAGCCCGAATGTGCGGGAGCAGTACTTC.

The V and J genes are TRBV2 and TRBJ2-3; D is ambiguous. This CDR3 contains 15 residues. Germline V gives CDR1 SNHLY, CDR2 FYNNEI. V was trimmed by 3 bases and J by 6 bases, leaving 16 bases between them. The CDR3 loop is CASSDARPARDTQYF. In DNA form, the CDR3 reads TGTGCCAGCAGTGATGCCCGCCCAGCGAGGGATACGCAGTATTTT.

This chain links TRBV15 with TRBJ2-7, with 9 bases matching TRBD1. The CDR3 contains 13 residues. Germline CDR1 reads LNHNV; CDR2 reads YYDKDF (reference sequence). The junction had 2 bases not matched to a gene; V was cut back by 3 bases and J by 5 bases. As DNA, the CDR3 is TGTGCCACCAGCAGTGGACAGGGGAACGAGCAGTACTTC. Protein sequence: CATSSGQGNEQYF.

This clone occurred a few times. This chain links TRBV9 with TRBJ2-7, with 11 bases identical to TRBD1. The ends lost 4 bases at V and 4 bases at J; junction bases unmatched: 4. Looked up from germline, CDR1 is SGDLS and CDR2 is YYNGEE. The CDR3 extends over 14 amino acids. CDR3 protein: CASSRGQGAYEQYF. The DNA for the CDR3 is TGTGCCAGCAGCAGAGGACAGGGGGCTTACGAGCAGTACTTC.

The chain couples TRBV2 to TRBJ2-5, with D perhaps TRBD2 (5 bases). Germline V gives CDR1 SNHLY, CDR2 FYNNEI. This CDR3 has 14 amino acids. Trimming removed 4 bases from V and 3 bases from J, with 12 bases in between. Here the CDR3 reads CASSGLALKETQYF. CDR3 in DNA: TGTGCCAGCAGTGGTTTAGCGCTTAAAGAGACCCAGTACTTC.

The CDR3 is CASSPGLAGSTDTQYF. The DNA of the CDR3 is TGTGCCAGCAGCCCGGGACTAGCGGGTAGCACAGATACGCAGTATTTT. The J gene is TRBJ2-3, the V gene TRBV5-8, with 12 bases aligning to TRBD2. This CDR3 has 16 residues. In germline, CDR1 is SGHTS, CDR2 YDEGEE. Losses at the gene ends were 4 bases for V and 0 bases for J; bases not matched to a gene: 3.

CDR3 bases: TGTGCCAGCAGCCGCGACAGTACCTCCTCCTACGAGCAGTACTTC. This sequence encodes CASSRDSTSSYEQYF. The rearrangement joins TRBV28 to TRBJ2-7, with D perhaps TRBD1 (5 bases). V lost 6 bases to trimming and J lost 0 bases, with 15 bases between them. Germline CDR1 is MDHEN and CDR2 is SYDVKM. The CDR3 is 15 amino acids.

The chain uses TRBV7-2 and TRBJ2-7; 12 nucleotides agree with TRBD1. Per germline, CDR1 SGHTA and CDR2 FQGNSA. CDR3 length equals 14 residues. The V segment lost 5 bases and the J segment 4 bases; nucleotides outside the gene matches: 3. The CDR3 loop reads CASSRDRGHYEQYF. CDR3 DNA: TGTGCCAGCAGCCGGGACAGGGGGCATTACGAGCAGTACTTC.